The sequence of this TCR beta chain was determined in a study of blood T cell repertoires in COVID-19. Libraries were prepared by immunoSEQ multiplex PCR; TCRdb keeps only in-frame clonotypes and omits some of them. Of approximately 210,000 clones listed, 80% to 90% are singletons. During active infection, Seattle patients enrolled and were then monitored through disease. This clone has a single count. Trimming took 6 bases from V and 0 from J; bases not matched to a gene: 8. CDR3 length: 15 residues. Germline V gene sequence: CDR1 SGHAT, CDR2 FQNNGV. V gene TRBV11-2 combines with J gene TRBJ2-7; TRBD2 aligns across 7 bases. The receptor was isolated from a man aged 45 to 65 with COVID-19, enrolled during active disease. The sequenced sample consisted of peripheral blood. CDR3 DNA: TGTGCCAGCAGACTCGGGAGCGGGAACTCCTACGAGCAGTACTTC. It specifies CASRLGSGNSYEQYF.